The next 32 T cell receptor beta chains were all read from a single sample in a study of blood T cell repertoires in COVID-19 (dated by TCRdb to about 2020). Library preparation was by the immunoSEQ multiplex PCR assay. Imported from immuneACCESS, the table was reduced by TCRdb to in-frame sequences with V and J called. These copies leave out some clones; in studies compared against another copy, an unresolved V gene accounts for under half, and the cause of the remainder is not known. The sample yields roughly 350,000 clones; about 90% were counted once. 5.5% to 7.5% of the sample goes to the ten largest clones. Sample: peripheral blood. The receptor source for this set is an older woman with COVID-19, enrolled during active disease.

The chain joins TRBV18 to TRBJ1-1; D remains ambiguous. From germline, CDR1 is KGHSH and CDR2 LQKENI. The CDR3 runs 13 residues. Trimming cost V 10 bases and J 0 bases, with 12 bases left between them. The CDR3: CATSRDVNTEAFF. In DNA form, the CDR3 reads TGTGCCACCTCCCGAGATGTGAACACTGAAGCTTTCTTT.

The V and J genes are TRBV23-1 and TRBJ2-7; 7 bases are a match to TRBD2. TRBV23-1 is designated an ORF whose function remains uncertain. The CDR3 covers 12 residues. V trimming: 2 bases; J trimming: 12 bases; junction bases outside the gene matches: 7. The CDR3 reads CASSQRLTGGYF. The CDR3 DNA reads as TGCGCCAGCAGTCAACGTCTGACGGGAGGGTACTTC.

In this sample, this clone turned up once. CDR3 nucleotide sequence: TGCGCCAGCAGCTTGGGGCAGGCAGTCGGTCAGCCCCAGCATTTT. This sequence encodes CASSLGQAVGQPQHF. The chain is built from TRBV5-1 and TRBJ1-5; D is undetermined. CDR1 and CDR2 (germline): SGHRS, YFSETQ. The CDR3 is 15 residues long. Deletions cut 0 bases from V and 6 bases from J, with 13 bases between.

This chain links TRBV10-2 with TRBJ1-4, with D possibly matching TRBD1 (6 bases). V dropped 8 bases and J dropped 7 bases, with 11 bases sitting between them. The germline V gene encodes CDR1 WSHSY and CDR2 SAAADI. This CDR3 is built from 12 residues. CDR3 amino acids: CASRGGGEKLFF. CDR3 DNA sequence: TGCGCCAGCCGGGGGGGCGGTGAAAAACTGTTTTTT.

The chain links TRBV7-9 to TRBJ2-3; TRBD1 might be the D (7 bases). CDR3 length: 14 amino acids. CDR1 and CDR2 (germline): SEHNR, FQNEAQ (reference sequence). V lost 1 base to trimming and J lost 6 bases, with 11 bases between them. The CDR3 protein is CASSLVPGGDTQYF. In DNA form, the CDR3 reads TGTGCCAGCAGCTTAGTCCCAGGGGGGGATACGCAGTATTTT.

V and J are TRBV19 and TRBJ2-1, with 8 bases matching TRBD2. Losses at the gene ends were 7 bases for V and 7 bases for J; bases not matched to a gene: 9. CDR1 is LNHDA, CDR2 SQIVND, per germline (reference sequence). This CDR3 comprises 14 residues. Written as DNA, the CDR3 is TGTGCCAGTAACAACGGGGGGGGCAGGAATGAGCAGTTCTTC. It yields the protein CASNNGGGRNEQFF.

Concerning this clone: In the same sample, other DNA sequences code for this CDR3. The V and J genes are TRBV2 and TRBJ1-2; tentatively, D is TRBD1 (6 bases). Germline values: CDR1 SNHLY, CDR2 FYNNEI. The CDR3 sequence is 13 residues long. The V end lost 6 bases, the J end lost 3 bases, and 11 bases lay between the germline ends. In nucleotides, the CDR3 is TGTGCCAGCAGCCCCCGACAGGACTATGGCTACACCTTC. As protein: CASSPRQDYGYTF.

The chain has TRBV10-3 and TRBJ1-4; weak D call: TRBD1 (5 bases). V lost 2 bases and J lost 8, with 12 bases in between. CDR3 size: 14 residues. Germline CDR1 reads ENHRY; CDR2 reads SYGVKD. CDR3 loop: CAISENRQQEKLFF. The CDR3 DNA reads TGTGCCATCAGTGAGAACAGACAGCAGGAAAAACTGTTTTTT.

This chain links TRBV28 with TRBJ1-6; D is perhaps TRBD1 (5 bases). The CDR3 extends over 16 amino acids. V lost 5 bases and J lost 5, with 16 bases in between. Germline V gene data show CDR1 as MDHEN and CDR2 as SYDVKM. The CDR3 region is CASSLPGGMNNSPLHF. CDR3 nucleotide sequence: TGTGCCAGCAGTCTCCCCGGGGGAATGAATAATTCACCCCTCCACTTT.

V usage is TRBV7-8 and J usage is TRBJ2-2; TRBD1 matches at 9 bases. This CDR3 comprises 15 residues. In germline, CDR1 is SGHVS, CDR2 FQNEAQ. The J segment lost 1 base and the V segment lost 7 bases, leaving 4 bases of the junction unmatched. CDR3 residues: CASTPGQGNTGELFF. Written as DNA, the CDR3 is TGTGCCAGCACCCCGGGACAGGGGAACACCGGGGAGCTGTTTTTT.

The rearrangement links TRBV6-1 to TRBJ1-3, with D hard to call. Germline values: CDR1 MNHNS, CDR2 SASEGT. Trimming left V 3 bases short and J 0 bases short, with 12 bases between. The CDR3 is 16 residues long. The CDR3 protein is CASSEQVLSSGNTIYF. Written as DNA, the CDR3 is TGTGCCAGCAGTGAGCAGGTCCTATCCTCTGGAAACACCATATATTTT.

The chain uses TRBV4-3 and TRBJ1-1, with a tentative D call TRBD1 (6 bases). The CDR3 sequence is 17 residues long. Deletions cut 4 bases from V and 0 bases from J, with 18 bases between. In germline, CDR1 is LGHNA, CDR2 YSLEER. CDR3 sequence reads: CASSPYLGGTMNTEAFF. CDR3 DNA: TGCGCCAGCAGCCCCTACCTAGGGGGGACTATGAACACTGAAGCTTTCTTT.

The CDR3 sequence: CASSQSGQGNGYTF. CDR3 bases: TGCGCCAGCAGTCAATCCGGACAGGGAAATGGCTACACCTTC. V and J are TRBV23-1 and TRBJ1-2; 8 positions agree with TRBD1. TRBV23-1 is an ORF, and what it does is uncertain. Unmatched junction bases numbered 3, after V lost 0 bases and J lost 6 bases. This CDR3 has 14 residues.

The chain joins TRBV29-1 to TRBJ1-1, with D maybe TRBD1 (6 bases). The CDR3 spans 14 residues. V was shortened by 1 base and J by 2 bases, with 11 bases between the two germline ends. Per the germline V gene, CDR1 is SQVTM and CDR2 is ANQGSEA. The CDR3: CSVEVTGRNTEAFF. DNA for the CDR3: TGCAGCGTTGAAGTGACAGGAAGAAACACTGAAGCTTTCTTT. The entire variable domain, with the rest obtained from reference TRBV29-1 and TRBJ1-1, is as follows: SAVISQKPSRDICQRGTSLTIQCQVDSQVTMMFWYRQQPGQSLTLIATANQGSEATYESGFVIDKFPISRPNLTFSTLTVSNMSPEDSSIYLCSVEVTGRNTEAFFGQGTRLTVV.

The V gene is TRBV4-3, the J gene TRBJ1-2, with TRBD1 identical over 7 bases. The germline CDR1 and CDR2 sequences are LGHNA and YSLEER. This CDR3 is built from 13 residues. The V and J ends lost 3 bases and 6 bases, in that order; junction bases with no gene match: 4. The CDR3 spells CASSQTGLDGYTF. The CDR3 DNA is TGCGCCAGCAGCCAGACAGGGCTGGATGGCTACACCTTC.

The chain employs TRBV7-9 and TRBJ1-3; no firm D call. Per the germline V gene, CDR1 is SEHNR and CDR2 is FQNEAQ (reference sequence). The CDR3 extends over 12 amino acids. The V gene lost 8 bases and the J gene lost 0 bases, with 5 bases spanning the gap. CDR3 nucleotides: TGTGCCAGCGGGAGCTCTGGAAACACCATATATTTT. Encoded protein: CASGSSGNTIYF. Full variable domain (rest looked up from reference TRBV7-9 and TRBJ1-3): DTGVSQNPRHKITKRGQNVTFRCDPISEHNRLYWYRQTLGQGPEFLTYFQNEAQLEKSRLLSDRFSAERPKGSFSTLEIQRTEQGDSAMYLCASGSSGNTIYFGEGSWLTVV.

This clone has more than one count but fewer than ten. The chain recombines TRBV10-3 with TRBJ1-1; 8 nucleotides match TRBD1. J lost 1 base, V lost 3 bases, and 4 bases had no gene match. The CDR3 loop spans 15 amino acids. Germline assignment: CDR1 ENHRY and CDR2 SYGVKD. CDR3 in amino acids: CAISDRGLKNTEAFF. CDR3 DNA: TGTGCCATCAGTGACAGGGGGCTAAAGAACACTGAAGCTTTCTTT.

The J gene is TRBJ1-2, the V gene TRBV19; 7 bases map to TRBD1. The CDR3 has 14 residues. Germline V gene sequence: CDR1 LNHDA, CDR2 SQIVND (reference sequence). V shed 7 bases and J 2 bases; nucleotides not matched to a gene: 7. The CDR3 sequence: CASINPGQNYGYTF. CDR3 DNA: TGTGCCAGTATCAACCCGGGACAGAACTATGGCTACACCTTC.

The chain employs TRBV6-6 and TRBJ1-2; 7 bases map to TRBD1. V gave up 6 bases and J gave up 6 bases; unmatched junction bases: 7. This CDR3 comprises 13 residues. Germline V gives CDR1 MNHNY, CDR2 SVGAGI (reference sequence). CDR3 nucleotide sequence: TGTGCCAGCAGCCTCGGGACAGCTAATGGCTACACCTTC. Protein product: CASSLGTANGYTF.

This clone was recorded once. This chain uses TRBV6-5 with TRBJ2-5; D uncertain. The CDR3 totals 11 residues. The germline CDR1 and CDR2 sequences are MNHEY and SVGAGI. V was clipped by 7 bases and J by 7 bases, with 10 bases between them. The CDR3 sequence: CASTSGGTQYF. The CDR3 coding sequence is TGTGCCAGCACGAGTGGCGGGACCCAGTACTTC.

V and J are TRBV2 and TRBJ2-2, with a tentative D call TRBD2 (7 bases). CDR1 and CDR2 (germline): SNHLY, FYNNEI. The CDR3 is 17 amino acids. V was cut by 0 bases and J by 4 bases, with 15 bases left in between. The CDR3 here is CASSEARGSGTTGELFF. The CDR3 nucleotides are TGTGCCAGCAGTGAAGCAAGGGGGAGCGGGACCACCGGGGAGCTGTTTTTT.

V is TRBV6-5 and J is TRBJ1-1, with D possibly being TRBD1 (6 bases). Trimming left V 8 bases short and J 1 base short, with 8 bases between. The length of the CDR3 is 12 residues. The germline V gene encodes CDR1 MNHEY and CDR2 SVGAGI. CDR3 sequence: CASARGNTEAFF. The CDR3 DNA is TGTGCCAGCGCCAGGGGGAACACTGAAGCTTTCTTT.

The V call is TRBV30, the J call TRBJ1-2; D possibly corresponds to TRBD1 (6 bases). The CDR3 covers 15 residues. V was trimmed by 2 bases and J by 0 bases, leaving 13 bases between them. Looked up from germline, CDR1 is GTSNPN and CDR2 is SVGIG (reference sequence). In DNA form, the CDR3 reads TGTGCCTGGAGTTTGGCAGGGGCAGCTAACTATGGCTACACCTTC. It yields the protein CAWSLAGAANYGYTF.

The rearrangement joins TRBV6-2 or TRBV6-3 to TRBJ2-1; 13 bases align to TRBD2. CDR3 length: 16 residues. CDR1 is MNHEY, CDR2 SVGEGT, per germline. V was clipped by 0 bases and J by 7 bases; unmatched bases: 3. CDR3 coding DNA: TGTGCCAGCAGTTACTCACTAGCGGGGGGGCATAATGAGCAGTTCTTC. Amino acids: CASSYSLAGGHNEQFF.

The chain has TRBV4-3 and TRBJ1-1; D may be TRBD1 (6 bases). This CDR3 contains 18 residues. Trimming cost V 0 bases and J 1 base, with 18 bases left between them. The germline V gene has CDR1 LGHNA and CDR2 YSLEER. The CDR3 here is CASSQDRVGEGGNTEAFF. The CDR3 region has the DNA TGCGCCAGCAGCCAAGATAGGGTCGGGGAAGGGGGGAACACTGAAGCTTTCTTT.

The V gene is TRBV10-3, the J gene TRBJ1-1; 8 nucleotides agree with TRBD1. The germline CDR1 and CDR2 sequences are ENHRY and SYGVKD. V lost 10 bases, J lost 4 bases, and 17 bases stayed unmatched. This CDR3 has 16 residues. CDR3 coding DNA: TGTGCCAGCACATCGCCGATGGGACAGGCTCCCACTGAAGCTTTCTTT. Amino acid sequence: CASTSPMGQAPTEAFF.

This rearrangement joins TRBV12-5 to TRBJ1-2, with D possibly TRBD1 on 5 matching bases. CDR3 length equals 13 residues. The germline V gene has CDR1 LGHNT and CDR2 FRNRAP. V was cut by 4 bases and J by 8 bases, with 14 bases left in between. CDR3 residues: CASGSQPGGGYTF. The DNA of the CDR3 is TGTGCTAGTGGTTCCCAGCCCGGGGGAGGCTACACCTTC.

This sequence joins TRBV2 and TRBJ2-3; 8 bases are a match to TRBD2. The germline V gene has CDR1 SNHLY and CDR2 FYNNEI. The trim removed 10 bases at V and 1 base at J, leaving 4 bases unmatched. This CDR3 is built from 13 residues. The CDR3 DNA is TGTGCCACGACGGGGGGGCGCACAGATACGCAGTATTTT. It translates to CATTGGRTDTQYF.

V usage is TRBV7-2 and J usage is TRBJ2-3; a weak D match, TRBD1 (6 bases). The CDR3 loop spans 14 amino acids. Per the germline V gene, CDR1 is SGHTA and CDR2 is FQGNSA. The ends were cut back, 3 bases at V and 2 bases at J, with 9 bases in the middle. The chain's CDR3 is CASSLGAYTDTQYF. The DNA for the CDR3 is TGTGCCAGCAGCTTGGGGGCGTACACAGATACGCAGTATTTT.

V is TRBV7-8 and J is TRBJ1-1; TRBD1 is a possible D gene (6 bases). This CDR3 region has 15 residues. V gave up 2 bases and J gave up 4 bases, with 14 bases separating them. The germline V gene has CDR1 SGHVS and CDR2 FQNEAQ. Written as DNA, the CDR3 is TGTGCCAGCAGCTTATCCCGGGTAGGGGGCACTGAAGCTTTCTTT. Translation: CASSLSRVGGTEAFF.

The V call is TRBV21-1, the J call TRBJ1-6. TRBV21-1 is designated a pseudogene. This CDR3 is 15 amino acids long. The CDR3 region has the DNA TGTGCCAGCAGCAAACCCCGCCGGGAGATATCACCCCTCCACTTT. Its translation is CASSKPRREISPLHF.

This sequence joins TRBV11-2 and TRBJ2-2, with D possibly being TRBD1 (6 bases). The CDR3 contains 16 residues. CDR1 is SGHAT and CDR2 is FQNNGV in the germline V gene. The V and J ends lost 6 bases and 4 bases respectively, with 18 bases between them. The CDR3 DNA sequence: TGTGCCAGCAGTACCCTATTGCAGGGGTTCACCGGGGAGCTGTTTTTT. This gives the protein CASSTLLQGFTGELFF.